The 16 T cell receptor beta chains below all came from one sample that was sequenced in a study of T cell responses to AZD1222 COVID-19 vaccine. The protocol was immunoSEQ multiplex PCR, while the TCRdb copy is restricted to in-frame clones and leaves out a portion. The sample carries about 110,000 clones, roughly 84% recorded once. This material consisted of peripheral blood, taken on day 0 of AZD1222 vaccination. Receptors were obtained from an adult in good health.

Here the CDR3 DNA reads TGTGCCAGCAGCCCCCGGACTCTTAGGGGTTCACCCCTCCACTTT. Its protein is CASSPRTLRGSPLHF. The chain joins TRBV3-1 (or the pseudogene TRBV3-2) to TRBJ1-6, with D possibly being TRBD1 (5 bases). This CDR3 comprises 15 residues. Germline CDR1 and CDR2: LGHDT and YNNKEL (reference sequence). V lost 4 bases and J lost 9, with 16 bases in between.

J is TRBJ2-1 and V is TRBV28; D is uncertain. Germline lookup yields CDR1 MDHEN and CDR2 SYDVKM. Deletions cut 5 bases from V and 4 bases from J, with 9 bases between. The CDR3 spans 13 residues. CDR3: CASSLDSYNEQFF. CDR3 bases: TGTGCCAGCAGTCTAGACTCGTACAATGAGCAGTTCTTC.

The V gene is TRBV10-3, the J gene TRBJ1-6; D is unclear. Germline V CDR1 and CDR2: ENHRY, SYGVKD. V was trimmed by 5 bases and J by 6 bases, leaving 14 bases between them. This CDR3 has 15 amino acids. For the CDR3, the DNA is TGTGCCATCAGTACTACAGCAGATTTTAATTCACCCCTCCACTTT. Translation gives CAISTTADFNSPLHF.

This chain links TRBV7-8 with TRBJ2-7, with D possibly being TRBD1 or TRBD2 (5 bases each). This CDR3 has 15 amino acids. Germline CDR1 and CDR2: SGHVS and FQNEAQ. Between the trimmed V and J ends, which lost 0 bases and 0 bases, there was a span of 9 bases. CDR3 DNA sequence: TGTGCCAGCAGCTTAGCGGGGGAATACTCCTACGAGCAGTACTTC. Translating gives CASSLAGEYSYEQYF.

The chain carries TRBV5-1 and TRBJ2-3; 10 bases fit TRBD2. This CDR3 has 16 residues. Per germline, CDR1 SGHRS and CDR2 YFSETQ. The ends lost 0 bases at V and 3 bases at J; junction bases unmatched: 4. CDR3 nucleotides: TGCGCCAGCAGCTTGGCCCTAGCGGGGGAGACAGATACGCAGTATTTT. Its translation: CASSLALAGETDTQYF.

The genes are TRBV12-3 or TRBV12-4 and TRBJ1-5, with D unclear. The CDR3 has 13 amino acids. V was pared by 6 bases and J by 5 bases, with 11 bases between. The CDR3 spells CASRLSTDQPQHF. As DNA, the CDR3 is TGTGCCAGCAGGCTTTCTACCGATCAGCCCCAGCATTTT.

The CDR3 here is CASSWRGTLEGETQYF. The CDR3 DNA sequence: TGTGCCAGCAGCTGGCGCGGGACTCTTGAGGGGGAGACCCAGTACTTC. The chain links TRBV7-8 to TRBJ2-5, with D perhaps matching TRBD2 (6 bases). CDR1 is SGHVS and CDR2 is FQNEAQ in the germline V gene. The CDR3 is 16 amino acids. The V gene lost 4 bases and the J gene lost 5 bases, with 20 bases spanning the gap.

V gene TRBV5-6 combines with J gene TRBJ1-2; TRBD1 matches at 10 bases. The CDR3 length is 16 residues. V was pared by 2 bases and J by 8 bases, with 12 bases of the junction left unmatched. Germline V gene data show CDR1 as SGHDT and CDR2 as YYEEEE. The CDR3 nucleotides read TGTGCCAGCAGCTTCTCAGTACCGGGACAGGGGAAGGGCTACACCTTC. This encodes CASSFSVPGQGKGYTF.

The chain has TRBV25-1 and TRBJ1-1; D is unclear. Per the germline V gene, CDR1 is MGHDK and CDR2 is SYGVNS. V was pared by 5 bases and J by 0 bases, with 10 bases between. This CDR3 has 14 amino acids. The chain's CDR3 is CASSNSGMNTEAFF. The CDR3 DNA is TGTGCCAGCAGTAACAGTGGCATGAACACTGAAGCTTTCTTT. The whole variable domain, filled in from reference TRBV25-1 and TRBJ1-1, reads EADIYQTPRYLVIGTGKKITLECSQTMGHDKMYWYQQDPGMELHLIHYSYGVNSTEKGDLSSESTVSRIRTEHFPLTLESARPSHTSQYLCASSNSGMNTEAFFGQGTRLTVV.

V is TRBV21-1 and J is TRBJ1-1; TRBD1 is taken as the D call from the table, unchecked against the DNA. TRBV21-1 is a pseudogene locus. This CDR3 has 14 amino acids. The CDR3 DNA reads as TGTGCCAGCAGCTTCCGACAGCACTCAGGGGAAGCTTTCTTT. This sequence encodes CASSFRQHSGEAFF.

This sequence joins TRBV2 and TRBJ2-1, with D perhaps TRBD1 (5 bases). The germline CDR1 and CDR2 sequences are SNHLY and FYNNEI. With 5 bases removed from V and 6 bases from J, the gap between germline ends came to 11 bases. This CDR3 spans 13 amino acids. Here the CDR3 DNA reads TGTGCCAGCAGTCAGGGATCTCCCAATGAGCAGTTCTTC. The encoded protein is CASSQGSPNEQFF.

This clone was recorded only once. This chain connects TRBV29-1 to TRBJ2-3, with 9 bases aligning to TRBD1. This CDR3 contains 15 residues. The germline gives CDR1 SQVTM, CDR2 ANQGSEA. The V segment lost 4 bases and the J segment 3 bases; nucleotides outside the gene matches: 8. DNA for the CDR3: TGCAGCGTTGGGCTTGGACAGGGGACAACAGATACGCAGTATTTT. Its translation is CSVGLGQGTTDTQYF.

A note on this clone: Different DNA sequences within this sample yield the same CDR3. This chain links TRBV6-5 with TRBJ1-1; D not certain. There are 12 residues in the CDR3. The V and J ends lost 0 bases and 7 bases respectively, with 6 bases between them. Germline V gives CDR1 MNHEY, CDR2 SVGAGI. For the CDR3, the DNA is TGTGCCAGCAGTTACTCGACCGGTGAAGCTTTCTTT. Protein product: CASSYSTGEAFF.

This chain uses TRBV7-2 with TRBJ2-7, with TRBD1 matching over 11 bases. This CDR3 has 15 amino acids. In germline, CDR1 is SGHTA, CDR2 FQGNSA. The V and J ends lost 5 bases and 6 bases, in that order; junction bases with no gene match: 9. CDR3 sequence: CASSTGTGGGLEQYF. CDR3 DNA: TGTGCCAGCAGCACAGGGACAGGGGGGGGCCTCGAGCAGTACTTC.

V gene TRBV2 combines with J gene TRBJ2-2; 10 bases line up with TRBD2. Trimming removed 6 bases from V and 5 bases from J; junction bases left unmatched: 9. Germline V CDR1 and CDR2: SNHLY, FYNNEI. The CDR3 is 16 amino acids. The DNA of the CDR3 is TGTGCCAGCAGGCGACTAGCGGGCCTGGGGACCGGGGAGCTGTTTTTT. Translating it yields CASRRLAGLGTGELFF.

The rearrangement links TRBV27 to TRBJ2-5; 13 positions match TRBD2. V lost 5 bases and J lost 6; bases outside the gene matches: 6. This CDR3 is built from 15 residues. The germline V gene has CDR1 MNHEY and CDR2 SMNVEV (reference sequence). The CDR3 coding sequence is TGTGCCAGCAGTCCCACTAGCGGGGGGGCGAAGACCCAGTACTTC. Protein sequence: CASSPTSGGAKTQYF.